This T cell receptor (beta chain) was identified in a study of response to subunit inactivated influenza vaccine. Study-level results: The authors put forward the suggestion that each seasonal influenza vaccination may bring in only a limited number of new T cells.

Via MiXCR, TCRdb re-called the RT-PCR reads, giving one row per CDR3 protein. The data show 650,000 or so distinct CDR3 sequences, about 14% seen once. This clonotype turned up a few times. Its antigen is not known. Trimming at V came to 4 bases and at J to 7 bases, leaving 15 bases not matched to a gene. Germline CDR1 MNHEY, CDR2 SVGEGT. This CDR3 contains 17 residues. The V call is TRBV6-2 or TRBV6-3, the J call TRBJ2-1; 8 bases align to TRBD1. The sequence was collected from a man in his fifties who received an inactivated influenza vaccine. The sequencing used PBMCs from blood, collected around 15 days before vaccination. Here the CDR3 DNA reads TGTGCCAGCAGTTCGATATCCCAGGGGGCGCTTAGGAATGAGCAGTTCTTC. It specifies CASSSISQGALRNEQFF.